At least ten counts were recorded for the clone carrying this TCR beta chain. The data derive from a study of blood T cell repertoires in COVID-19. Profiled with immunoSEQ multiplex PCR; TCRdb holds only in-frame clones, not every one. Here the sample spans 150,000 to 200,000 clones, roughly 85% being singletons. Per the germline V gene, CDR1 is SGHDT and CDR2 is YYEEEE. This CDR3 region has 15 residues. Trimming took off 1 base at V and 2 bases at J, with 13 bases between the two ends. This clonotype originated in a middle-aged man with active or convalescent COVID-19. The chain carries TRBV5-6 and TRBJ2-7; the D is unclear. Source material: peripheral blood. The CDR3 nucleotides are TGTGCCAGCAGCTTGTTTATCAGAACCACCTACGAGCAGTACTTC. The encoded protein is CASSLFIRTTYEQYF.